The T cell receptor (beta chain) under discussion was sequenced for a study of shared clonotypes between healthy human individuals. As for the study in general: Sampling drew on donors who were a couple of women and a few men aged 18 to 49.

CDR1 KGHSH and CDR2 LQKENI come from the germline V gene. V lost 3 bases and J 1 base, leaving 12 bases between the germline ends. The CDR3 is made up of 15 amino acids. Some clones are missing from TCRdb's copy, which holds only in-frame ones; the method was immunoSEQ multiplex PCR. Of 950,000 to 1,300,000 clones in the sample, more than 60% were seen once. About this clone: The target antigen is unknown.

Study conclusions and caveats: Rarefaction curves obtained for sorted subsets showed sequencing incomplete despite large depth. The represented genetic and exposure-history diversity was limited by the small number of donors.

The clonotype originates from a man aged 18 to 29 in good health. The sequencing input was memory CD4+ T cells sorted from blood. Noted subset: CD45RA-negative fraction. V is TRBV18 and J is TRBJ1-2, with no clear D. In nucleotides, the CDR3 is TGTGCCAGCTCACCCTCGGGTGAAAATAACTATGGCTACACCTTC. This sequence encodes CASSPSGENNYGYTF.